A single sample is the source of the 25 T cell receptor beta chains below, sequenced in a study of control samples from healthy donors and cancer patients. The table came from immunoSEQ multiplex PCR; TCRdb's copy has only in-frame clones and leaves some out. The sample includes 150,000 to 200,000 clones, 90% seen only once; the top ten take roughly 1.5%. Sequencing was performed on blood. These receptors all come from a woman aged 45 to 65 in good health.

The chain joins TRBV7-2 to TRBJ2-7; a weak D match, TRBD1 (5 bases). V lost 0 bases, J lost 9 bases, and 12 bases lay in between. The CDR3 spans 13 residues. Germline CDR1 and CDR2: SGHTA and FQGNSA. Here the CDR3 reads CASSLAQGPLQYF. The CDR3, as DNA: TGTGCCAGCAGCTTAGCGCAGGGCCCTTTGCAGTACTTC. Using reference TRBV7-2 and TRBJ2-7 for the parts outside the CDR3, the full variable domain is GAGVSQSPSNKVTEKGKDVELRCDPISGHTALYWYRQSLGQGLEFLIYFQGNSAPDKSGLPSDRFSAERTGGSVSTLTIQRTQQEDSAVYLCASSLAQGPLQYFGPGTRLTVT.

This sequence joins TRBV7-8 and TRBJ1-1; no clear D. Germline V gene lookup returns CDR1 SGHVS and CDR2 FQNEAQ. The CDR3 loop spans 14 amino acids. V shed 6 bases and J shed 1 base, with 12 bases lying between them. The CDR3 protein is CASRVGKSNTEAFF. The DNA of the CDR3 is TGTGCCAGCAGGGTGGGAAAGTCGAACACTGAAGCTTTCTTT.

Only one count was recorded for this clone. The chain has TRBV9 and TRBJ2-5; 9 positions match TRBD2. The ends lost 3 bases at V and 5 bases at J; junction bases unmatched: 14. Germline assignment: CDR1 SGDLS and CDR2 YYNGEE. This CDR3 is 17 amino acids long. The CDR3 DNA reads as TGTGCCAGCAGCGGGGCCGCCGGCGGCGGGGGGGTGGAGACCCAGTACTTC. Encoded protein: CASSGAAGGGGVETQYF.

The V and J genes are TRBV7-6 and TRBJ1-5, with TRBD1 as a possible D gene (5 bases). In germline, CDR1 is SGHVS, CDR2 FNYEAQ. Trimming shortened V by 1 base and J by 3 bases, and 10 bases separated the two germline ends. This CDR3 has 15 amino acids. The CDR3 spells CASSLGGTHNQPQHF. The CDR3 nucleotides are TGTGCCAGCAGCTTAGGTGGGACTCACAATCAGCCCCAGCATTTT. Complete variable domain (other parts from reference TRBV7-6 and TRBJ1-5): GAGVSQSPRYKVTKRGQDVALRCDPISGHVSLYWYRQALGQGPEFLTYFNYEAQQDKSGLPNDRFSAERPEGSISTLTIQRTEQRDSAMYRCASSLGGTHNQPQHFGDGTRLSIL.

The chain is built from TRBV20-1 and TRBJ1-4; D uncertain. This CDR3 is built from 13 residues. The germline gives CDR1 DFQATT, CDR2 SNEGSKA (reference sequence). Trimming stripped 3 bases from V and 2 bases from J, with 7 bases between. CDR3 protein: CSASRATNEKLFF. DNA of the CDR3: TGCAGTGCTAGTAGGGCGACTAATGAAAAACTGTTTTTT.

The CDR3 region is CASTPVATNEKLFF. CDR3 DNA sequence: TGTGCCAGCACCCCGGTTGCAACTAATGAAAAACTGTTTTTT. V is TRBV7-8 and J is TRBJ1-4; D unclear. The V gene's germline CDR1 is SGHVS and CDR2 FQNEAQ. CDR3 length: 14 amino acids. The V gene lost 7 bases and the J gene lost 0 bases, with 9 bases spanning the gap.

This chain uses TRBV19 with TRBJ2-1, with D maybe TRBD2 (7 bases). The CDR3 is 15 amino acids. The germline CDR1 and CDR2 sequences are LNHDA and SQIVND (reference sequence). The V end was cut by 5 bases, the J end by 0 bases, with 11 bases between. CDR3 nucleotides: TGTGCCAGTAGTCCGGGGGGCACCTCCTACAATGAGCAGTTCTTC. Residues: CASSPGGTSYNEQFF. The complete variable domain, with remaining parts taken from reference TRBV19 and TRBJ2-1, reads DGGITQSPKYLFRKEGQNVTLSCEQNLNHDAMYWYRQDPGQGLRLIYYSQIVNDFQKGDIAEGYSVSREKKESFPLTVTSAQKNPTAFYLCASSPGGTSYNEQFFGPGTRLTVL.

J is TRBJ2-7 and V is TRBV19; 13 bases line up with TRBD2. The CDR3 extends over 15 amino acids. J gave up 2 bases and V 4 bases, and 2 bases lay outside the gene matches. Germline lookup yields CDR1 LNHDA and CDR2 SQIVND (reference sequence). The CDR3 bases are TGTGCCAGTAGTACGGGACTAGCGGGGACCTACGAGCAGTACTTC. This encodes CASSTGLAGTYEQYF.

This chain connects TRBV2 to TRBJ1-1; D might be TRBD1 (5 bases). The CDR3 runs to 13 residues. The V end lost 6 bases, the J end lost 1 base, and 9 bases lay between the germline ends. CDR1 SNHLY and CDR2 FYNNEI come from the germline V gene. CDR3 region: CASSPGQNTEAFF. DNA for the CDR3: TGTGCCAGCAGCCCCGGACAGAACACTGAAGCTTTCTTT.

The gene calls are TRBV4-3 and TRBJ1-4, with D possibly being TRBD1 (5 bases). The CDR3 sequence is 16 residues long. The germline V and J ends were trimmed by 0 bases and 0 bases, with 8 bases remaining between them. From germline, CDR1 is LGHNA and CDR2 YSLEER. CDR3 bases: TGCGCCAGCAGCCAAGACAGGGCCACAACTAATGAAAAACTGTTTTTT. This codes for CASSQDRATTNEKLFF.

The chain carries TRBV18 and TRBJ1-6, with 12 bases lining up with TRBD1. Germline assignment: CDR1 KGHSH and CDR2 LQKENI. This CDR3 region has 16 residues. V lost 3 bases, J lost 10 bases, and 7 bases stayed unmatched. The CDR3 is CASSPGTGGGNSPLHF. The DNA of the CDR3 is TGTGCCAGCTCACCCGGGACAGGGGGCGGCAACTCACCCCTCCACTTT.

The chain employs TRBV7-9 and TRBJ1-1, with D unresolved. This CDR3 spans 13 amino acids. The V end lost 8 bases, the J end lost 1 base, and 11 bases lay between the germline ends. CDR1 and CDR2 (germline): SEHNR, FQNEAQ (reference sequence). This chain's CDR3 is CASLRDTNTEAFF. The CDR3 nucleotides read TGTGCCAGCCTCCGAGACACGAACACTGAAGCTTTCTTT.

The J gene is TRBJ1-1, the V gene TRBV9; 11 positions match TRBD1. Trimming at V came to 3 bases and at J to 4 bases, leaving 8 bases not matched to a gene. The CDR3 covers 16 residues. Germline assignment: CDR1 SGDLS and CDR2 YYNGEE. CDR3 DNA: TGTGCCAGCAGCGCGAAGGACAGGGGGCCCGGCACTGAAGCTTTCTTT. This sequence encodes CASSAKDRGPGTEAFF.

V and J are TRBV7-3 and TRBJ2-5; D possibly corresponds to TRBD1 (7 bases). Trimming removed 5 bases at V and 9 bases at J, with 19 bases between. CDR1 is SGHTA and CDR2 is FQGTGA in the germline V gene. CDR3 length equals 14 residues. CDR3 amino acids: CASSATTARGAQYF. In nucleotides, the CDR3 is TGTGCCAGCAGCGCTACGACGGCCAGGGGGGCCCAGTACTTC.

This clone has just a few counts. J is TRBJ2-2 and V is TRBV12-1; the DNA was not used to check the table's D call, TRBD1. TRBV12-1 is a recognized pseudogene. The CDR3 covers 13 residues. CDR3 DNA: TGTGCCAGCACCCCAGGGGGCACCGGGGAGCTGTTTTTT. Translating it yields CASTPGGTGELFF.

This sequence joins TRBV5-5 and TRBJ1-1, with D possibly matching TRBD1 (6 bases). V was clipped by 4 bases and J by 3 bases, with 10 bases between them. The CDR3 is made up of 13 amino acids. The germline V gene has CDR1 SGHKS and CDR2 YYEKEE (reference sequence). This chain's CDR3 is CASSEWGHTEAFF. CDR3 coding DNA: TGTGCCAGCAGCGAATGGGGGCACACTGAAGCTTTCTTT.

The rearrangement links TRBV6-4 to TRBJ1-2; 9 positions agree with TRBD1. The germline CDR1 and CDR2 sequences are MRHNA and SNTAGT. The J segment lost 7 bases and the V segment lost 3 bases, leaving 6 bases of the junction unmatched. This CDR3 spans 14 amino acids. Here the CDR3 reads CASSEETGGFGYTF. CDR3 DNA sequence: TGTGCCAGCAGTGAAGAAACAGGGGGCTTTGGCTACACCTTC.

The chain combines TRBV5-5 with TRBJ2-7; D is possibly TRBD2 (5 bases). The CDR3 runs 14 residues. Germline CDR1 SGHKS, CDR2 YYEKEE (reference sequence). V gave up 4 bases and J gave up 5 bases, with 16 bases separating them. CDR3 in DNA: TGTGCCAGCAGCAGGAGAACCACGGGAAACGAGCAGTACTTC. Translated, it gives CASSRRTTGNEQYF. The variable domain in full, completed from reference TRBV5-5 and TRBJ2-7, reads DAGVTQSPTHLIKTRGQQVTLRCSPISGHKSVSWYQQVLGQGPQFIFQYYEKEERGRGNFPDRFSARQFPNYSSELNVNALLLGDSALYLCASSRRTTGNEQYFGPGTRLTVT.

V and J are TRBV7-2 and TRBJ2-1, with 7 bases lining up with TRBD1. V was clipped by 3 bases and J by 7 bases; unmatched bases: 3. This CDR3 contains 13 residues. CDR1 SGHTA and CDR2 FQGNSA come from the germline V gene. The CDR3 region has the DNA TGTGCCAGCAGCTTGCTACAGGGGAATGAGCAGTTCTTC. Its translation is CASSLLQGNEQFF. Variable domain in full (rest from reference TRBV7-2 and TRBJ2-1): GAGVSQSPSNKVTEKGKDVELRCDPISGHTALYWYRQSLGQGLEFLIYFQGNSAPDKSGLPSDRFSAERTGGSVSTLTIQRTQQEDSAVYLCASSLLQGNEQFFGPGTRLTVL.

The chain carries TRBV6-5 and TRBJ1-1; maybe TRBD1 (5 bases). Trimming cost V 10 bases and J 8 bases, with 20 bases left between them. The CDR3 sequence is 13 residues long. CDR1 and CDR2 (germline): MNHEY, SVGAGI. Here the CDR3 DNA reads TGTGCCACTACCCCCCCAGGGTACCGAGAAGCTTTCTTT. It codes for CATTPPGYREAFF.

This sequence joins TRBV7-3 and TRBJ2-3; 9 bases map to TRBD1. The CDR3 is 16 residues long. The germline V gene encodes CDR1 SGHTA and CDR2 FQGTGA. V was pared by 3 bases and J by 3 bases, with 7 bases of the junction left unmatched. The CDR3 DNA reads TGTGCCAGCAGCTTTTACCGGGACAGGGCGACAGATACGCAGTATTTT. Its protein product is CASSFYRDRATDTQYF.

The chain recombines TRBV19 with TRBJ2-3; D is ambiguous. The V and J ends lost 1 base and 4 bases respectively, with 18 bases between them. This CDR3 spans 17 amino acids. The V gene's germline CDR1 is LNHDA and CDR2 SQIVND (reference sequence). The CDR3 loop reads CASSIVYGLRAADTQYF. CDR3 DNA: TGTGCCAGTAGTATAGTCTACGGCTTGAGAGCCGCAGATACGCAGTATTTT. Complete variable domain (other parts from reference TRBV19 and TRBJ2-3): DGGITQSPKYLFRKEGQNVTLSCEQNLNHDAMYWYRQDPGQGLRLIYYSQIVNDFQKGDIAEGYSVSREKKESFPLTVTSAQKNPTAFYLCASSIVYGLRAADTQYFGPGTRLTVL.

A remark on this clone: Other DNA sequences in this sample translate to the same CDR3. This chain uses TRBV28 with TRBJ2-6; D gene ambiguous. Germline V gene data show CDR1 as MDHEN and CDR2 as SYDVKM. V dropped 2 bases and J dropped 2 bases, with 1 base sitting between them. This CDR3 has 13 amino acids. The CDR3 region is CASSLTGANVLTF. DNA of the CDR3: TGTGCCAGCAGTTTAACTGGGGCCAACGTCCTGACTTTC.

This clone appeared once. The rearrangement links TRBV28 to TRBJ1-5; D is unresolved. The V end was cut by 6 bases, the J end by 7 bases, with 10 bases between. Germline CDR1 and CDR2: MDHEN and SYDVKM. The CDR3 spans 12 residues. The CDR3 DNA follows: TGTGCCAGCAGGGCAGTTCAGCAGCCCCAGCATTTT. Translation gives CASRAVQQPQHF.

This clone was observed a single time. The chain couples TRBV27 to TRBJ2-5; 13 positions agree with TRBD2. The CDR3 totals 17 residues. Germline values: CDR1 MNHEY, CDR2 SMNVEV (reference sequence). After removal of 6 bases from V and 2 bases from J, the junction contained 9 bases not matched to a gene. CDR3 sequence reads: CASRTGTSGVIQETQYF. As DNA, the CDR3 is TGTGCCAGCAGGACCGGGACTAGCGGGGTGATACAAGAGACCCAGTACTTC.